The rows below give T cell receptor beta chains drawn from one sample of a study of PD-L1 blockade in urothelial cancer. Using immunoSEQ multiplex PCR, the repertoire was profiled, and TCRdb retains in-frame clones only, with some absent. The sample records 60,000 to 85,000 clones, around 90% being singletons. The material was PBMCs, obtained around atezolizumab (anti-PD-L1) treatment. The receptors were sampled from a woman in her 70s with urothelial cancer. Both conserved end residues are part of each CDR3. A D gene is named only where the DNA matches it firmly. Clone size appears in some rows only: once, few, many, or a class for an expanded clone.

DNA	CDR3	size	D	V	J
TGCGCCAGCAGCCAAAGACTAGCGGGGGGGCTTTTAGAGACCCAGTACTTC	CASSQRLAGGLLETQYF	.	TRBD2	TRBV4-3	TRBJ2-5
TGTGCCAGCACAATGATCGGACTGACAGGGTTTAGCTATGGCTACACCTTC	CASTMIGLTGFSYGYTF	.	TRBD1	TRBV2	TRBJ1-2
TGTGCCAGCAGCTGGCCCTCGGGCGGGAGTCCCTACGAGCAGTACTTC	CASSWPSGGSPYEQYF	.	TRBD2	TRBV7-8	TRBJ2-7
TGTGCCATCAGTGAGTTCGGGGGGTATACGCAGTATTTT	CAISEFGGYTQYF	.	TRBD2	TRBV10-3	TRBJ2-3
TGTGCCACCAGCTCCCTTAGCGGGAGGTACAATGAGCAGTTCTTC	CATSSLSGRYNEQFF	.	TRBD2	TRBV15	TRBJ2-1
TGCGCCAGCAGTACGGGACAGACTACACGCACAGATACGCAGTATTTT	CASSTGQTTRTDTQYF	.	TRBD1	TRBV5-1	TRBJ2-3
TGTGCCAGCAAGAGGAGCGCGATCTACGAGCAGTACTTC	CASKRSAIYEQYF	.	.	TRBV27	TRBJ2-7
TGTGCCAGCAGCGCGCTCACAGGGTATACTGAAGCTTTCTTT	CASSALTGYTEAFF	few	.	TRBV9	TRBJ1-1
TGTGCCAGCTCACGGCCGGACAGGGGGTACGAGCAGTACTTC	CASSRPDRGYEQYF	.	TRBD1	TRBV18	TRBJ2-7
TGTGCCAGCAGCTTGGCCGTTGGGGGCTACGCTAACTATGGCTACACCTTC	CASSLAVGGYANYGYTF	.	.	TRBV5-5	TRBJ1-2
TGTGCCAGCAGCTTAATCGTTACCAGGGACTCGGGGATCTACACTGAAGCTTTCTTT	CASSLIVTRDSGIYTEAFF	.	.	TRBV11-2	TRBJ1-1
TGTGCCAGCAGCCTCCCCTTAACTAGCGGCTACGAGCAGTACTTC	CASSLPLTSGYEQYF	.	TRBD2	TRBV7-9	TRBJ2-7
TGTGCCAGTAGTATAGATGCGGGAGGGTTGCGCCCCCAGCATTTT	CASSIDAGGLRPQHF	.	.	TRBV19	TRBJ1-5
TGTGCCAGCAGTGTTTTAGCTGGGGCCAACGTCCTGACTTTC	CASSVLAGANVLTF	.	.	TRBV6-4	TRBJ2-6
TGCGCCAGCAGCTTGGGGACAGGGGCTCCCTACGAGCAGTACTTC	CASSLGTGAPYEQYF	.	TRBD1	TRBV5-1	TRBJ2-7
TGTGCCAGCAGTTATTATTCAGGGGGCTACTATGGCTACACCTTC	CASSYYSGGYYGYTF	.	TRBD1	TRBV6-5	TRBJ1-2
TGTGCCAGCAGCTTGGGGGCGGGGGACTATGGCTACACCTTC	CASSLGAGDYGYTF	few	.	TRBV5-5	TRBJ1-2
TGTGCCAGCAGCCCCCTCCCTTATTCCGGGACACCGAATCAGCCCCAGCATTTT	CASSPLPYSGTPNQPQHF	once	.	TRBV5-5	TRBJ1-5
TGTGCCAGCAGCCCCCCCGGGGGGGCCTATGGCTACACCTTC	CASSPPGGAYGYTF	.	.	TRBV14	TRBJ1-2
TGCGCCAGCAGCCAAGATCCAGGGCGGGGAAACACCATATATTTT	CASSQDPGRGNTIYF	.	.	TRBV4-3	TRBJ1-3
TGTGCCAGCAGCTCCGGGGACACTTCTAATGAAAAACTGTTTTTT	CASSSGDTSNEKLFF	.	.	TRBV5-5	TRBJ1-4
TGTGCCAGTAGGGCTAGCGGAGGCACCTACGAGCAGTACTTC	CASRASGGTYEQYF	once	TRBD2	TRBV19	TRBJ2-7
TGTGCCAGCAGCCGAGCTACGGAGATCCACGAGCAGTACTTC	CASSRATEIHEQYF	.	.	TRBV7-2	TRBJ2-7
TGTGCCAGCAGCTTAGGCGGGCGGGAGAAGCAGTACTTC	CASSLGGREKQYF	.	TRBD2	TRBV7-6	TRBJ2-7
TGTGCCAGCTCACAAACTAGCGACTACGAGCAGTACTTC	CASSQTSDYEQYF	.	TRBD2	TRBV18	TRBJ2-7
TGCGCCAGCAGCATCGGGACAGATAATTCACCCCTCCACTTT	CASSIGTDNSPLHF	.	TRBD1	TRBV5-1	TRBJ1-6
TGTGCCAGCTCAGCGGACAGGGTGGGGCTCGACTACGAGCAGTACTTC	CASSADRVGLDYEQYF	.	TRBD1	TRBV18	TRBJ2-7
TGTGCCAGCAGCGCTACGACAGGGACGGGAACGCAGTATTTT	CASSATTGTGTQYF	.	TRBD1	TRBV9	TRBJ2-3
TGTGCCATCAGTGAGTCGTTAGCCATACTAGCCAAAAACATTCAGTACTTC	CAISESLAILAKNIQYF	once	.	TRBV10-3	TRBJ2-4
TGTGCCAGCAGTTTCAGGGGGCAGCGCAATCAGCCCCAGCATTTT	CASSFRGQRNQPQHF	.	TRBD1	TRBV7-2	TRBJ1-5
TGTGCCAGCAGTGAACGAGATAGCAATCAGCCCCAGCATTTT	CASSERDSNQPQHF	.	.	TRBV2	TRBJ1-5
TGTGCCAGCAGCGTAGCTCAGTATAGCGGCGCCTACAATGAGCAGTTCTTC	CASSVAQYSGAYNEQFF	.	.	TRBV9	TRBJ2-1
TGCGCCAGCAGTGGAGCTAACCGGACCCAGTACTTC	CASSGANRTQYF	.	.	TRBV10-1	TRBJ2-5
TGTGCCAGCAGCTTAGCCGCCGGGACTGCAAGCTCCTATAATTCACCCCTCCACTTT	CASSLAAGTASSYNSPLHF	.	.	TRBV7-8	TRBJ1-6
TGTGCCAGCAGAGATACTTTCCAGGGGAATGAGCAGTTCTTC	CASRDTFQGNEQFF	once	.	TRBV28	TRBJ2-1
TGTGCCAGCAGTGAAGCGAGAGGGAATCAGCCCCAGCATTTT	CASSEARGNQPQHF	.	.	TRBV2	TRBJ1-5
TGTGCCAGCAGCTTAACCAGGGTTCAGCCCCAGCATTTT	CASSLTRVQPQHF	.	.	TRBV11-2	TRBJ1-5
TGTGCCAGCAGCTTAGATAAGGGGGGGAAAGCTTTCTTT	CASSLDKGGKAFF	.	.	TRBV7-8	TRBJ1-1
TGTGCCAGCAGAAAAGATCCAGGGGGTGGGGAGCAGTACTTC	CASRKDPGGGEQYF	.	TRBD1	TRBV7-2	TRBJ2-7
TGTGCCAGTAGTATCGGACAGGAATATGGCTACACCTTC	CASSIGQEYGYTF	.	TRBD1	TRBV19	TRBJ1-2
TGCGCCAGCAGCCCAGGCACAATTAACACTGAAGCTTTCTTT	CASSPGTINTEAFF	.	.	TRBV5-1	TRBJ1-1
TGTGCCAGCAGAGAGGACAGGGGAGTTTACAATGAGCAGTTCTTC	CASREDRGVYNEQFF	.	TRBD1	TRBV7-2	TRBJ2-1